The 32 T cell receptor beta chains presented below share a single source sample, sequenced in a study of blood T cell repertoires in COVID-19. Method: immunoSEQ multiplex PCR; TCRdb's copy keeps in-frame clones and lacks some. The table lists over 150,000 clones, roughly 87% of them singletons. Sequences were obtained from peripheral blood. Receptor source: a man aged 18 to 30 who had recovered from COVID-19.

This chain connects TRBV12-3 or TRBV12-4 to TRBJ1-1; TRBD1 is a possible D gene (6 bases). The V end lost 6 bases, the J end lost 8 bases, and 16 bases lay between the germline ends. The CDR3 runs to 13 residues. The CDR3 region has the DNA TGTGCCAGCAGCCACGCGGGGGCTAAAGAAGCTTTCTTT. Translated: CASSHAGAKEAFF.

The V call is TRBV11-3, the J call TRBJ2-1, with 8 bases matching TRBD2. CDR1 and CDR2 from the germline V gene are SGHNT and YENEEA. Unmatched junction bases numbered 2, after V lost 0 bases and J lost 4 bases. The CDR3 contains 15 residues. The CDR3 region has the DNA TGTGCCAGCAGCTTAGAATTAGCGGGGTACAATGAGCAGTTCTTC. It encodes CASSLELAGYNEQFF.

The chain couples TRBV7-2 to TRBJ2-5; 7 bases are shared with TRBD2. Per germline, CDR1 SGHTA and CDR2 FQGNSA. Unmatched junction bases numbered 21, after V lost 7 bases and J lost 4 bases. There are 18 residues in the CDR3. CDR3 sequence: CASTGAVLGGGPRETQYF. The CDR3 DNA reads TGTGCCAGCACTGGGGCTGTACTGGGGGGAGGGCCAAGAGAGACCCAGTACTTC.

V is TRBV6-1 and J is TRBJ1-5; D is possibly TRBD1 (5 bases). CDR3 size: 15 residues. V was clipped by 2 bases and J by 0 bases, with 8 bases between them. Germline loops: CDR1 MNHNS, CDR2 SASEGT. The CDR3 DNA sequence: TGTGCCAGCAGTGAAATGACAGTTAGCAATCAGCCCCAGCATTTT. It codes for CASSEMTVSNQPQHF.

The chain recombines TRBV4-3 with TRBJ2-3; 9 nucleotides agree with TRBD2. With 1 base clipped from V and 4 bases from J, the junction kept 6 bases outside the gene matches. In germline, CDR1 is LGHNA, CDR2 YSLEER. The CDR3 has 16 residues. CDR3 DNA sequence: TGCGCCAGCAGCCAAGCAGGGACTAGCTTGTCAGATACGCAGTATTTT. Translated: CASSQAGTSLSDTQYF.

The J gene is TRBJ2-7, the V gene TRBV7-8; a weak D match, TRBD1 (6 bases). The germline gives CDR1 SGHVS, CDR2 FQNEAQ. V lost 8 bases and J lost 0, with 20 bases in between. The CDR3 totals 16 residues. In DNA form, the CDR3 reads TGTGCCAGCCGAAACTCGGGACAAGCTTTCTCCTACGAGCAGTACTTC. The encoded protein is CASRNSGQAFSYEQYF.

V is TRBV28 and J is TRBJ1-2; possible D gene TRBD1, 6 bases. The CDR3 runs 13 residues. V lost 5 bases and J 8 bases, leaving 15 bases between the germline ends. Germline values: CDR1 MDHEN, CDR2 SYDVKM. The CDR3 sequence: CASSRFRTAGYTF. DNA for the CDR3: TGTGCCAGCAGTCGATTTCGGACAGCCGGCTACACCTTC.

The chain carries TRBV30 and TRBJ1-2; 11 nucleotides align to TRBD1. The CDR3 totals 14 residues. CDR1 and CDR2 from the germline V gene are GTSNPN and SVGIG (reference sequence). The V segment lost 2 bases and the J segment 4 bases; nucleotides outside the gene matches: 3. CDR3 region: CAWSSGTGGYGYTF. In nucleotides, the CDR3 is TGTGCCTGGAGTTCAGGGACAGGGGGCTATGGCTACACCTTC.

The chain has TRBV5-4 and TRBJ2-5; the match to TRBD2 covers 14 bases. V shed 4 bases and J 11 bases; nucleotides not matched to a gene: 10. CDR1 SGHNT and CDR2 YYREEE come from the germline V gene (reference sequence). This CDR3 comprises 15 residues. CDR3 in DNA: TGTGCCAGCAGCGTGGGACTAGCGGGAGAAGGGGCACAGTACTTC. Amino acids: CASSVGLAGEGAQYF. The full variable domain, completed using reference TRBV5-4 and TRBJ2-5, is ETGVTQSPTHLIKTRGQQVTLRCSSQSGHNTVSWYQQALGQGPQFIFQYYREEENGRGNFPPRFSGLQFPNYSSELNVNALELDDSALYLCASSVGLAGEGAQYFGPGTRLLVL.

The chain links TRBV6-2 or TRBV6-3 to TRBJ1-4; D is possibly TRBD1 (6 bases). Trimming took 2 bases from V and 5 from J, leaving 9 bases between them. This CDR3 region has 14 residues. The V gene's germline CDR1 is MNHEY and CDR2 SVGEGT. CDR3 nucleotides: TGTGCCAGCAGTTACCTAGGACAGAATGAAAAACTGTTTTTT. Encoded protein: CASSYLGQNEKLFF.

V is TRBV5-1 and J is TRBJ2-2; the match to TRBD1 covers 8 bases. The CDR3 contains 14 residues. The V and J ends lost 7 bases and 3 bases, in that order; junction bases with no gene match: 5. Germline lookup yields CDR1 SGHRS and CDR2 YFSETQ. CDR3 amino acids: CASEPGQDTGELFF. CDR3 in DNA: TGCGCCAGCGAACCGGGACAGGACACCGGGGAGCTGTTTTTT.

V usage is TRBV5-8 and J usage is TRBJ1-5; D not certain. The CDR3 contains 13 residues. Germline CDR1 is SGHTS and CDR2 is YDEGEE. The V end lost 4 bases, the J end lost 6 bases, and 11 bases lay between the germline ends. In DNA, the CDR3 is TGTGCCAGCAGCCTCGGTGGTCGTCAGCCCCAGCATTTT. Its translation is CASSLGGRQPQHF.

CDR3 sequence reads: CASGRGEAFF. The CDR3 region has the DNA TGTGCCAGCGGCAGGGGGGAAGCTTTCTTT. The chain joins TRBV12-3 or TRBV12-4 to TRBJ1-1; 7 positions match TRBD1. This CDR3 has 10 amino acids. With V trimmed by 8 bases and J by 8 bases, 2 bases remained unmatched.

The V and J genes are TRBV3-1 (or the pseudogene TRBV3-2) and TRBJ2-2, with 7 positions matching TRBD1. V lost 1 base to trimming and J lost 5 bases; unmatched junction nucleotides: 4. Per germline, CDR1 LGHDT and CDR2 YNNKEL (reference sequence). The CDR3 totals 15 residues. In DNA form, the CDR3 reads TGTGCCAGCAGCCAAGGACAGGGAAGGACCGGGGAGCTGTTTTTT. It encodes CASSQGQGRTGELFF.

The chain carries TRBV28 and TRBJ2-2; 7 bases agree with TRBD1. The germline gives CDR1 MDHEN, CDR2 SYDVKM. The CDR3 sequence is 14 residues long. The ends lost 7 bases at V and 3 bases at J; junction bases unmatched: 5. The CDR3 DNA sequence: TGTGCCAGCACCCAGACAGGGTACACCGGGGAGCTGTTTTTT. It specifies CASTQTGYTGELFF.

V and J are TRBV6-6 and TRBJ1-2; D might be TRBD1 (5 bases). The CDR3 covers 15 residues. The germline V gene encodes CDR1 MNHNY and CDR2 SVGAGI (reference sequence). The ends were cut back, 5 bases at V and 4 bases at J, with 17 bases in the middle. The CDR3 coding sequence is TGTGCCAGCAGTCCTGCAACATCGCAGGGCTATGGCTACACCTTC. Translated, it gives CASSPATSQGYGYTF.

The chain combines TRBV28 with TRBJ2-7; 9 nucleotides line up with TRBD1. This CDR3 is built from 13 residues. The J segment lost 11 bases and the V segment lost 5 bases, leaving 10 bases of the junction unmatched. Germline V gene data show CDR1 as MDHEN and CDR2 as SYDVKM. This CDR3 is CASSPDRGSPKYF. CDR3 in DNA: TGTGCCAGCAGTCCGGACAGGGGCTCGCCGAAGTACTTC. Complete variable domain (other parts from reference TRBV28 and TRBJ2-7): DVKVTQSSRYLVKRTGEKVFLECVQDMDHENMFWYRQDPGLGLRLIYFSYDVKMKEKGDIPEGYSVSREKKERFSLILESASTNQTSMYLCASSPDRGSPKYFGPGTRLTVT.

The J gene is TRBJ1-4, the V gene TRBV15; D is undetermined. Germline V gene data show CDR1 as LNHNV and CDR2 as YYDKDF (reference sequence). The CDR3 loop spans 15 amino acids. Trimming pared 1 base from V and 8 bases from J, leaving 14 bases between. CDR3 sequence: CATSRAFGFEEKLFF. The CDR3 bases are TGTGCCACCAGCAGAGCCTTCGGGTTCGAGGAAAAACTGTTTTTT.

This chain joins TRBV5-4 and TRBJ1-2, with a weak D call TRBD1 (5 bases). The CDR3 has 13 amino acids. CDR1 is SGHNT and CDR2 is YYREEE in the germline V gene (reference sequence). Trimming cost V 4 bases and J 4 bases, with 11 bases left between them. The DNA for the CDR3 is TGTGCCAGCAGCCCAGGGTTGAGCTATGGCTACACCTTC. It translates to CASSPGLSYGYTF.

The chain employs TRBV12-3 or TRBV12-4 and TRBJ1-5; D not certain. V was clipped by 6 bases and J by 6 bases, with 12 bases between them. The CDR3 totals 13 residues. The CDR3 DNA sequence: TGTGCCAGCAGCCTAAACCGTGGTCAGCCCCAGCATTTT. The encoded protein is CASSLNRGQPQHF.

The chain recombines TRBV27 with TRBJ2-7, with 8 bases lining up with TRBD1. J was trimmed by 2 bases and V by 2 bases; bases with no gene match: 5. The length of the CDR3 is 15 residues. Germline V gene data show CDR1 as MNHEY and CDR2 as SMNVEV (reference sequence). The CDR3 loop reads CASSLGQGATYEQYF. Here the CDR3 DNA reads TGTGCCAGCAGTTTAGGGCAGGGGGCAACCTACGAGCAGTACTTC.

This rearrangement joins TRBV6-5 to TRBJ1-2; 8 positions match TRBD1. J lost 4 bases, V lost 5 bases, and 9 bases had no gene match. CDR1 and CDR2 (germline): MNHEY, SVGAGI. CDR3 length equals 15 residues. The CDR3 is CASSKMTGVPYGYTF. CDR3 bases: TGTGCCAGCAGTAAAATGACAGGGGTGCCCTATGGCTACACCTTC.

This chain uses TRBV12-3 or TRBV12-4 with TRBJ2-4; no definite D call. The CDR3 covers 13 residues. Trimming took off 2 bases at V and 9 bases at J, with 11 bases between the two ends. As DNA, the CDR3 is TGTGCCAGCAGTTTAAATGGAGTAGGCATTCAGTACTTC. Its protein is CASSLNGVGIQYF.

The chain joins TRBV7-2 to TRBJ1-1; perhaps TRBD1 as D (6 bases). Germline CDR1 is SGHTA and CDR2 is FQGNSA. With 7 bases removed from V and 1 base from J, the gap between germline ends came to 10 bases. This CDR3 has 13 residues. In nucleotides, the CDR3 is TGTGCCAGCAAGAGCAGGGGGAACACTGAAGCTTTCTTT. Protein sequence: CASKSRGNTEAFF.

V gene TRBV29-1 combines with J gene TRBJ2-7, with 7 nucleotides matching TRBD1. This CDR3 has 13 residues. After removal of 6 bases from V and 2 bases from J, the junction contained 7 bases not matched to a gene. Germline values: CDR1 SQVTM, CDR2 ANQGSEA. The DNA for the CDR3 is TGCAGCGTCCGGGACAGACCTACCTACGAGCAGTACTTC. Amino acid sequence: CSVRDRPTYEQYF.

The gene calls are TRBV11-2 and TRBJ2-3, with TRBD2 as a possible D gene (5 bases). CDR1 is SGHAT and CDR2 is FQNNGV in the germline V gene. The length of the CDR3 is 14 residues. V was cut by 2 bases and J by 6 bases, with 12 bases left in between. The CDR3 loop is CASSLRGSRDTQYF. In DNA, the CDR3 is TGTGCCAGCAGCTTACGAGGGAGCCGGGATACGCAGTATTTT.

This clone was recorded a few times. This sequence joins TRBV5-1 and TRBJ1-2; D gene uncertain. The germline V gene encodes CDR1 SGHRS and CDR2 YFSETQ. The CDR3 sequence is 14 residues long. V gave up 4 bases and J gave up 5 bases, with 15 bases separating them. The CDR3 sequence: CASSLTSTAYGYTF. The CDR3 DNA reads as TGCGCCAGCAGCCTAACTTCCACAGCTTATGGCTACACCTTC.

The rearrangement uses TRBV6-5 and TRBJ1-1; D gene ambiguous. This CDR3 is 13 amino acids long. Germline V gene sequence: CDR1 MNHEY, CDR2 SVGAGI. Trimming pared 6 bases from V and 2 bases from J, leaving 10 bases between. This chain's CDR3 is CASSPPSNTEAFF. In nucleotides, the CDR3 is TGTGCCAGCAGCCCCCCCTCTAACACTGAAGCTTTCTTT.

The chain combines TRBV24-1 with TRBJ2-3; 7 nucleotides line up with TRBD1. V shed 5 bases, J shed 2 bases, and the junction held 6 bases outside the gene matches. CDR3 size: 15 residues. Germline V CDR1 and CDR2: KGHDR, SFDVKD. The CDR3 DNA is TGTGCCACCAGTGGTAGGGGACAGCACACAGATACGCAGTATTTT. It is translated as CATSGRGQHTDTQYF.

Concerning this clone itself: This sample includes further DNA sequences coding for the same CDR3. J is TRBJ2-3 and V is TRBV6-2 or TRBV6-3; 15 bases line up with TRBD2. Germline trimming cut 5 bases from V and 3 bases from J; bases unmatched to any gene: 3. CDR3 size: 16 residues. Germline lookup yields CDR1 MNHEY and CDR2 SVGEGT. CDR3 residues: CASSPGTSGRTDTQYF. CDR3 bases: TGTGCCAGCAGTCCCGGGACTAGCGGGAGGACAGATACGCAGTATTTT.

The J gene is TRBJ2-1, the V gene TRBV11-3; 13 bases map to TRBD2. There are 15 residues in the CDR3. V trimming: 1 base; J trimming: 9 bases; junction bases outside the gene matches: 3. Germline loops: CDR1 SGHNT, CDR2 YENEEA. DNA of the CDR3: TGTGCCAGCAGCTTAGGACTAGCGGGAGGAAGTGAGCAGTTCTTC. It translates to CASSLGLAGGSEQFF.

This clone was counted between two and nine times. The gene calls are TRBV27 and TRBJ2-7; TRBD2 might be the D (6 bases). Looked up from germline, CDR1 is MNHEY and CDR2 is SMNVEV (reference sequence). This CDR3 has 14 amino acids. Trimming pared 3 bases from V and 1 base from J, leaving 10 bases between. Here the CDR3 reads CASSFGGASYEQYF. CDR3 nucleotide sequence: TGTGCCAGCAGTTTCGGGGGTGCGTCCTACGAGCAGTACTTC.